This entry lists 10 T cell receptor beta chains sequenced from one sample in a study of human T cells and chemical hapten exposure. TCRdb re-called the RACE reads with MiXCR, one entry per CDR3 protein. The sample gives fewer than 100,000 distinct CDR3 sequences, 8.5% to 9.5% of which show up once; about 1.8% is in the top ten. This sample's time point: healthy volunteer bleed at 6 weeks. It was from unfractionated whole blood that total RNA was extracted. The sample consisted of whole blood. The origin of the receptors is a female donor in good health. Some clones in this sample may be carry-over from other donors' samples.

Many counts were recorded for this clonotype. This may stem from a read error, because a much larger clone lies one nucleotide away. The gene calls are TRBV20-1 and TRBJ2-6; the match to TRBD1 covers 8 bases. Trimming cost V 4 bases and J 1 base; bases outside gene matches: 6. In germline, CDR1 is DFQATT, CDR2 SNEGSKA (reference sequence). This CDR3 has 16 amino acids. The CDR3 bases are TGCAGTGCTACCGGGACAGGAGGATCTGGGGCCAACGTCCTGACTTTC. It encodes CSATGTGGSGANVLTF.

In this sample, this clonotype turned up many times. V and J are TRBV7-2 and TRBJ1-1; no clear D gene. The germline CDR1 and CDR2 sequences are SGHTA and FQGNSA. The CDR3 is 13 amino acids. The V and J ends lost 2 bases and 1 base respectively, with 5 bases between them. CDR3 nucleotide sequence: TGTGCCAGCAGCTTACTAGAGAACACTGAAGCTTTCTTT. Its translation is CASSLLENTEAFF.

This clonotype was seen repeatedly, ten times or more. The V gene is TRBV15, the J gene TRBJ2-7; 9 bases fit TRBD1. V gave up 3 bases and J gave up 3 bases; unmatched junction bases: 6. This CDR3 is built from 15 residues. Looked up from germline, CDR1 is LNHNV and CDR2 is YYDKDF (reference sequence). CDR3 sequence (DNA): TGTGCCACCAGCAGGGGGGACAGGGCCTTCTACGAGCAGTACTTC. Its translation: CATSRGDRAFYEQYF. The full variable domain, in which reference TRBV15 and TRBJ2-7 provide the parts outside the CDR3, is DAMVIQNPRYQVTQFGKPVTLSCSQTLNHNVMYWYQQKSSQAPKLLFHYYDKDFNNEADTPDNFQSRRPNTSFCFLDIRSPGLGDTAMYLCATSRGDRAFYEQYFGPGTRLTVT.

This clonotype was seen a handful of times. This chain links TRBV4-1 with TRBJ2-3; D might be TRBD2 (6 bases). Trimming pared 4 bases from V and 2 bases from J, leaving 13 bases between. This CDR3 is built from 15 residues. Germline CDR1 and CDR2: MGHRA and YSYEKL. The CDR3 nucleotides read TGCGCCAGCAGCCGGGGGGTGGGATTCACAGATACGCAGTATTTT. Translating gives CASSRGVGFTDTQYF.

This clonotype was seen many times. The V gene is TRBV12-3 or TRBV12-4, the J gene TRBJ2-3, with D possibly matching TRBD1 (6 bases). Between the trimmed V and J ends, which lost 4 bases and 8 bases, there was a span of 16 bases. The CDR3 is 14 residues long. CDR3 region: CASSWSGVVGTQYF. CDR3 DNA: TGTGCCAGCAGTTGGTCAGGGGTAGTTGGTACGCAGTATTTT.

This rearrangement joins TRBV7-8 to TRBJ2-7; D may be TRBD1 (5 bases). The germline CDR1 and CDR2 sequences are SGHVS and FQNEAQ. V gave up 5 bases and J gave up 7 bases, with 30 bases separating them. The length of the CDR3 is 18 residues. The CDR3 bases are TGTGCCAGCAGCCCAAACTCCCCAGGGTTCCCCTCAAGAAGGGAGCAGTACTTC. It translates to CASSPNSPGFPSRREQYF.

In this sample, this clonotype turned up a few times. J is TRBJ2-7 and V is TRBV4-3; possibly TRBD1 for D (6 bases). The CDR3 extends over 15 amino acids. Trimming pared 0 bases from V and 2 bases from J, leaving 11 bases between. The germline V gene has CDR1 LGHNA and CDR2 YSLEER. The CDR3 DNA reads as TGCGCCAGCAGCCAAGATATGGACAGAACCTACGAGCAGTACTTC. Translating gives CASSQDMDRTYEQYF.

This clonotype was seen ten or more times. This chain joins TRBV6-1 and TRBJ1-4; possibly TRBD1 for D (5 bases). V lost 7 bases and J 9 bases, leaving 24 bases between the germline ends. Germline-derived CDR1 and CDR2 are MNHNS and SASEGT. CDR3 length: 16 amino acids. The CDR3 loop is CASTMGPIRTVKKLFF. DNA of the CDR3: TGTGCCAGCACCATGGGACCTATCCGGACGGTGAAAAAACTGTTTTTT.

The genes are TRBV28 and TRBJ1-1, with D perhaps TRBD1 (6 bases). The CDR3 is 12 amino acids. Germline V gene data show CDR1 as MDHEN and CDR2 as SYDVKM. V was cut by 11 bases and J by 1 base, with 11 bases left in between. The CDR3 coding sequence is TGTGCCCTAGGACAGCCGAACACTGAAGCTTTCTTT. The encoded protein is CALGQPNTEAFF.

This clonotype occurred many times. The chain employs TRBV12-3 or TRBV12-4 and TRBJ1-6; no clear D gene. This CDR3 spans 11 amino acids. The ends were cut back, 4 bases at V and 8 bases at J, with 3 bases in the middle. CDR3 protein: CASSSDSPLHF. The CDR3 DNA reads TGTGCCAGCAGTTCCGATTCACCCCTCCACTTT.